The rows below give T cell receptor beta chains drawn from one sample of a study of cytomegalovirus exposure and HLA in healthy donors. Here immunoSEQ multiplex PCR was the method, and the copy in TCRdb shows in-frame clones only, minus some. The table lists 75,000 to 95,000 clones, with approximately 1.6% in the top ten. The sequencing input was PBMCs. The receptors were gathered from a woman aged 55 to 70 in good health and CMV-seronegative. CDR3s include the opening cysteine and the closing phenylalanine or tryptophan. The D gene is left open where the match is weak.

CDR3aa	CDR3nt	j_gene	v_gene	d_gene
CASSLGPLTYEQYF	TGCGCCAGCAGCTTGGGTCCTCTGACATACGAGCAGTACTTC	TRBJ2-7	TRBV5-1	-
CASTLMQGRAEAFF	TGTGCCAGCACCCTCATGCAGGGGAGGGCTGAAGCTTTCTTT	TRBJ1-1	TRBV7-9	-
CASSGGIGTDTQYF	TGTGCCAGCAGTGGCGGGATTGGCACAGATACGCAGTATTTT	TRBJ2-3	TRBV28	-
CASSPRTGETYEQYF	TGTGCCAGCAGCCCGAGGACAGGGGAAACCTACGAGCAGTACTTC	TRBJ2-7	TRBV7-2	TRBD1
CASSSTGVVYGYTF	TGTGCCAGCAGCTCGACAGGTGTTGTCTATGGCTACACCTTC	TRBJ1-2	TRBV7-9	-
CASSHSSDRRSYGYTF	TGTGCCAGCAGCCACAGCTCGGACAGGAGATCTTATGGCTACACCTTC	TRBJ1-2	TRBV14	TRBD1
CSVGTSEKYEQYF	TGCAGCGTTGGGACTAGCGAAAAATACGAGCAGTACTTC	TRBJ2-7	TRBV29-1	TRBD2
CASSELLGQVSYEQYF	TGTGCCAGCAGCGAACTCTTGGGGCAGGTCTCCTACGAGCAGTACTTC	TRBJ2-7	TRBV27	-
CASSKVGRGDAEAFF	TGTGCCAGCAGCAAAGTAGGGCGGGGGGACGCTGAAGCTTTCTTT	TRBJ1-1	TRBV21-1	-
CASSLSLAGTYEQYF	TGTGCCAGCAGCTTATCCTTAGCGGGAACGTACGAGCAGTACTTC	TRBJ2-7	TRBV7-2	TRBD2
CASSGGGTNYNEKLFF	TGTGCCAGCTCAGGAGGAGGGACGAACTATAATGAAAAACTGTTTTTT	TRBJ1-4	TRBV18	-
CASSPGRVGSVSDTQYF	TGTGCCAGCAGCCCGGGGAGGGTCGGGAGTGTATCAGATACGCAGTATTTT	TRBJ2-3	TRBV4-2	TRBD2
CASSGWTRGEQYF	TGTGCCAGCAGTGGGTGGACTAGGGGGGAGCAGTACTTC	TRBJ2-7	TRBV2	-
CASSFSSGIVWFF	TGTGCCAGCAGTTTTTCCAGCGGGATAGTTTGGTTCTTC	TRBJ2-1	TRBV28	TRBD2
CASSQDREGRGANVLTF	TGCGCCAGCAGCCAAGACAGGGAGGGCAGAGGGGCCAACGTCCTGACTTTC	TRBJ2-6	TRBV4-3	TRBD2
CASSQSEHKVATDTQYF	TGCGCCAGCAGTCAATCGGAGCATAAGGTGGCCACAGATACGCAGTATTTT	TRBJ2-3	TRBV23-1	-
CASQTWASGTDTQYF	TGTGCCAGCCAGACCTGGGCTAGCGGCACAGATACGCAGTATTTT	TRBJ2-3	TRBV7-8	-
CASSYAPSGAYEQYF	TGTGCCAGCAGTTACGCCCCCTCAGGGGCCTACGAGCAGTACTTC	TRBJ2-7	TRBV6-5	-
CASSLLAQGGSNYGYTF	TGTGCCAGCAGTTTACTCGCCCAGGGGGGTTCCAACTATGGCTACACCTTC	TRBJ1-2	TRBV27	TRBD1
CASREGGSFVEQYF	TGTGCCAGCAGGGAGGGAGGGAGCTTTGTGGAGCAGTACTTC	TRBJ2-7	TRBV7-2	TRBD2
CASRLAGKDEQYF	TGTGCCAGCAGACTAGCGGGAAAGGACGAGCAGTACTTC	TRBJ2-7	TRBV28	TRBD2
CASGLVWDRGETQYF	TGTGCTAGTGGTTTGGTTTGGGACAGGGGAGAGACCCAGTACTTC	TRBJ2-5	TRBV12-5	TRBD1
CASAEGVSYNEQFF	TGTGCCAGCGCCGAAGGGGTGTCCTACAATGAGCAGTTCTTC	TRBJ2-1	TRBV27	-
CASSPIPGSGGETQYF	TGTGCCAGCAGCCCCATCCCAGGGTCCGGGGGAGAGACCCAGTACTTC	TRBJ2-5	TRBV11-1	-
CASELGSTDTQYF	TGTGCCAGCGAGTTGGGCAGCACAGATACGCAGTATTTT	TRBJ2-3	TRBV6-1	-
CASSEAPTYEQYF	TGTGCCAGCAGCGAGGCCCCGACTTACGAGCAGTACTTC	TRBJ2-7	TRBV7-2	-
CSARSYEQYF	TGCAGTGCTAGGAGTTACGAGCAGTACTTC	TRBJ2-7	TRBV20-1	-
CASSISLTQETQYF	TGTGCCAGTAGTATCTCCCTTACTCAAGAGACCCAGTACTTC	TRBJ2-5	TRBV19	-
CASSLRLTYEQYF	TGCGCCAGCAGCCTTCGACTAACCTACGAGCAGTACTTC	TRBJ2-7	TRBV4-3	-
CASSLSTAYNEQFF	TGTGCCAGCAGTTTATCAACGGCCTACAATGAGCAGTTCTTC	TRBJ2-1	TRBV27	-
CASKSGSYTGELFF	TGTGCCAGCAAATCCGGGAGCTACACCGGGGAGCTGTTTTTT	TRBJ2-2	TRBV5-4	-
CASIQKLNEEQFF	TGTGCCAGCATTCAAAAGCTGAACGAAGAGCAGTTCTTC	TRBJ2-1	TRBV7-8	-
CASTGGDLGLYGYTF	TGTGCCAGCACGGGGGGCGACTTGGGGCTATATGGCTACACCTTC	TRBJ1-2	TRBV6-1	-
CASSEPSGRAQETQYF	TGTGCCAGCAGTGAACCTAGCGGGAGGGCTCAGGAGACCCAGTACTTC	TRBJ2-5	TRBV6-1	TRBD2
CASSLAETTAYEQYF	TGCGCCAGCAGCTTGGCCGAAACAACCGCCTACGAGCAGTACTTC	TRBJ2-7	TRBV5-1	-
CASSWDNTASYGYTF	TGTGCCAGCAGTTGGGACAACACCGCCAGCTATGGCTACACCTTC	TRBJ1-2	TRBV27	-
CASSLGTGGETQYF	TGCGCCAGCAGCTTAGGGACAGGGGGAGAGACCCAGTACTTC	TRBJ2-5	TRBV5-1	TRBD1
CASSIVTSGSGYNEQFF	TGTGCCAGTAGTATCGTTACTAGCGGGAGCGGGTACAATGAGCAGTTCTTC	TRBJ2-1	TRBV19	TRBD2
CASGNPGYEQYF	TGCGCCAGCGGCAATCCCGGGTACGAGCAGTACTTC	TRBJ2-7	TRBV5-1	-
CASSYSRQMNTEAFF	TGTGCCAGCAGTTACTCCAGACAGATGAACACTGAAGCTTTCTTT	TRBJ1-1	TRBV6-6	-
CASSADGFGYGYTF	TGTGCCAGCAGCGCAGACGGGTTTGGCTATGGCTACACCTTC	TRBJ1-2	TRBV9	-
CASSLSSSQYEQYF	TGTGCCAGCAGCTTAAGTAGTTCTCAATACGAGCAGTACTTC	TRBJ2-7	TRBV7-2	-
CASSLSPGVVEAFF	TGTGCCAGCAGCTTATCGCCAGGGGTAGTTGAAGCTTTCTTT	TRBJ1-1	TRBV13	-